The next 24 T cell receptor beta chains were all read from a single sample in a study of graft-versus-host responses after intestinal transplantation. Processing was applied to graft tissue in order to liberate intraepithelial and lamina propria lymphocytes. Clones were sequenced by immunoSEQ multiplex PCR, and TCRdb holds only the in-frame ones, with some missing. The sample contains more than 13,000 clones, under 70% of which appear only once. This material consisted of ileum tissue, taken less than 700 days after intestinal transplantation. The receptor source for this set is a human patient who received an intestinal transplant, so some T cells may come from the graft donor.

This clone was detected a few times. This CDR3 is also generated by other DNA sequences in the sample. This chain's CDR3 is CASRADRNTEAFF. As DNA, the CDR3 is TGTGCCAGCAGAGCGGACAGGAACACTGAAGCTTTCTTT. This rearrangement joins TRBV7-2 to TRBJ1-1, with D possibly being TRBD1 (6 bases). The CDR3 covers 13 residues. The V and J ends lost 6 bases and 1 base respectively, with 9 bases between them. Germline V gives CDR1 SGHTA, CDR2 FQGNSA. Full variable domain (remainder filled in from reference TRBV7-2 and TRBJ1-1): GAGVSQSPSNKVTEKGKDVELRCDPISGHTALYWYRQSLGQGLEFLIYFQGNSAPDKSGLPSDRFSAERTGGSVSTLTIQRTQQEDSAVYLCASRADRNTEAFFGQGTRLTVV.

This clone was observed a single time. This chain links TRBV7-9 with TRBJ1-2; 10 bases map to TRBD1. There are 14 residues in the CDR3. Germline V CDR1 and CDR2: SEHNR, FQNEAQ (reference sequence). V shed 9 bases, J shed 2 bases, and the junction held 6 bases outside the gene matches. CDR3 bases: TGTGCCAGTTACCGACAGGGGGCGAACTATGGCTACACCTTC. Translating it yields CASYRQGANYGYTF.

The V call is TRBV6-6, the J call TRBJ1-2, with D perhaps TRBD1 (5 bases). CDR1 and CDR2 from the germline V gene are MNHNY and SVGAGI (reference sequence). CDR3 length: 13 amino acids. V was clipped by 6 bases and J by 8 bases, with 16 bases between them. CDR3 residues: CASSFDITGGYTF. The CDR3 nucleotides are TGTGCCAGCAGCTTCGACATCACAGGCGGCTACACCTTC.

This clone came up a few times. The rearrangement links TRBV4-3 to TRBJ1-1; D is possibly TRBD1 (5 bases). V was shortened by 0 bases and J by 9 bases, with 17 bases between the two germline ends. The CDR3 length is 15 residues. Germline V gene sequence: CDR1 LGHNA, CDR2 YSLEER. CDR3 in amino acids: CASSQDLWGETKAFF. CDR3 sequence (DNA): TGCGCCAGCAGCCAAGATTTATGGGGGGAGACTAAAGCTTTCTTT.

The gene calls are TRBV19 and TRBJ1-2; unclear D gene. The length of the CDR3 is 14 residues. CDR1 and CDR2 from the germline V gene are LNHDA and SQIVND (reference sequence). The ends were cut back, 4 bases at V and 0 bases at J, with 9 bases in the middle. CDR3: CASSTFETNYGYTF. DNA for the CDR3: TGTGCCAGTAGTACCTTTGAGACTAACTATGGCTACACCTTC.

The chain couples TRBV4-1 to TRBJ2-5, with TRBD1 matching over 7 bases. Germline values: CDR1 MGHRA, CDR2 YSYEKL. V shed 4 bases and J 5 bases; nucleotides not matched to a gene: 13. This CDR3 has 16 residues. The CDR3 DNA follows: TGCGCCAGCAGCCTGGGACAGTGGTGGCCCGGTGAGACCCAGTACTTC. Residues: CASSLGQWWPGETQYF.

The J gene is TRBJ2-2, the V gene TRBV5-1; 8 bases are shared with TRBD2. With V trimmed by 4 bases and J by 0 bases, 11 bases remained unmatched. The germline gives CDR1 SGHRS, CDR2 YFSETQ. The CDR3 extends over 18 amino acids. The CDR3 is CASSPPPAGGPNTGELFF. The CDR3 nucleotides are TGCGCCAGCAGCCCACCACCGGCGGGGGGTCCGAACACCGGGGAGCTGTTTTTT.

This rearrangement joins TRBV6-5 to TRBJ2-5; 10 nucleotides line up with TRBD2. Germline V gene lookup returns CDR1 MNHEY and CDR2 SVGAGI. This CDR3 has 16 residues. V trimming: 0 bases; J trimming: 5 bases; junction bases outside the gene matches: 6. DNA of the CDR3: TGTGCCAGCAGTTACTCCGACCCTAGCGGGGGTGAGACCCAGTACTTC. Residues: CASSYSDPSGGETQYF.

The chain recombines TRBV18 with TRBJ2-5, with TRBD1 as a possible D gene (5 bases). The last part of the DNA fits TRBJ2-7 better; the J call may be wrong. CDR1 and CDR2 from the germline V gene are KGHSH and LQKENI. The CDR3 sequence is 15 residues long. The CDR3 DNA reads TGTGCCAGCTCACCACGAGACAGTCTCTCCTACGAGCAGTACTTC. Encoded protein: CASSPRDSLSYEQYF.

The V and J genes are TRBV7-2 and TRBJ2-7; 10 nucleotides match TRBD2. CDR3 length equals 17 residues. V trimming: 1 base; J trimming: 3 bases; junction bases outside the gene matches: 9. Per the germline V gene, CDR1 is SGHTA and CDR2 is FQGNSA. CDR3 nucleotide sequence: TGTGCCAGCAGCTTAGTGTCAATAGCGGGGGGACTCTACGAGCAGTACTTC. It encodes CASSLVSIAGGLYEQYF.

The rearrangement links TRBV5-1 to TRBJ2-2; TRBD2 matches at 10 bases. The V gene end was trimmed by 3 bases and the J gene end by 4 bases; junction bases not matched to a gene: 6. The CDR3 has 16 residues. Germline V gene data show CDR1 as SGHRS and CDR2 as YFSETQ. In nucleotides, the CDR3 is TGCGCCAGCAGCTCTATTAGCGGGGGGCCCACCGGGGAGCTGTTTTTT. It codes for CASSSISGGPTGELFF.

The rearrangement joins TRBV7-2 to TRBJ2-1, with 11 bases matching TRBD2. The CDR3 runs to 17 residues. V trimming: 5 bases; J trimming: 6 bases; junction bases outside the gene matches: 12. Germline V gene sequence: CDR1 SGHTA, CDR2 FQGNSA. CDR3 sequence reads: CASSPPLAGGAGNEQFF. In nucleotides, the CDR3 is TGTGCCAGCAGCCCCCCCCTAGCGGGGGGAGCTGGCAATGAGCAGTTCTTC.

This clone turned up a few times. V is TRBV10-2 and J is TRBJ1-3; 9 positions agree with TRBD1. CDR3 length equals 17 residues. V gave up 3 bases and J gave up 1 base; unmatched junction bases: 7. Germline V gene sequence: CDR1 WSHSY, CDR2 SAAADI. As DNA, the CDR3 is TGCGCCAGCAGTGACCCGGGACAGGGAAAATCTGGAAACACCATATATTTT. This translates into CASSDPGQGKSGNTIYF.

With respect to this clone: A junction boundary mismatches the germline segment, possibly from a read error. The gene calls are TRBV19 and TRBJ2-1, with 12 bases lining up with TRBD2. The CDR3 length is 15 residues. Germline-derived CDR1 and CDR2 are LNHDA and SQIVND (reference sequence). The CDR3 nucleotides read TGTGCCAGTAGAATAGGGGCTAGCGGGGGGGATGAGCAGTTCTTC. Its protein is CASRIGASGGDEQFF.

The rearrangement links TRBV6-5 to TRBJ2-4; a possible D gene is TRBD1 (7 bases). V was trimmed by 5 bases and J by 0 bases, leaving 11 bases between them. CDR1 is MNHEY and CDR2 is SVGAGI in the germline V gene. The CDR3 totals 15 residues. CDR3 residues: CASSRQGLAKNIQYF. DNA of the CDR3: TGTGCCAGCAGTCGACAGGGACTAGCCAAAAACATTCAGTACTTC.

This clone was observed a handful of times. V usage is TRBV29-1 and J usage is TRBJ2-3; 10 bases map to TRBD2. CDR3 size: 13 residues. Looked up from germline, CDR1 is SQVTM and CDR2 is ANQGSEA. With 7 bases clipped from V and 2 bases from J, the junction kept 3 bases outside the gene matches. Here the CDR3 reads CSGAGGHTDTQYF. The CDR3 region has the DNA TGCAGCGGAGCGGGGGGGCACACAGATACGCAGTATTTT.

On this clone itself: Other DNA sequences of this sample code for an identical CDR3. The chain has TRBV7-9 and TRBJ2-1; 8 bases fit TRBD1. Germline CDR1 reads SEHNR; CDR2 reads FQNEAQ (reference sequence). V shed 5 bases and J 6 bases; nucleotides not matched to a gene: 6. This CDR3 is built from 14 residues. The CDR3, as DNA: TGTGCCAGCAGCCTGGGGACAGGACTCAATGAGCAGTTCTTC. The encoded protein is CASSLGTGLNEQFF.

In this sample, this clone turned up a few times. V gene TRBV19 combines with J gene TRBJ2-2, with TRBD1 identical over 11 bases. This CDR3 has 18 residues. Trimming took 1 base from V and 4 from J; bases not matched to a gene: 8. Germline loops: CDR1 LNHDA, CDR2 SQIVND (reference sequence). The CDR3 spells CASSIVGGQGARTGELFF. In nucleotides, the CDR3 is TGTGCCAGTAGTATAGTTGGAGGACAGGGGGCGCGCACCGGGGAGCTGTTTTTT.

Only a few counts were recorded for this clone. The rearrangement uses TRBV9 and TRBJ2-4; 11 bases align to TRBD2. The CDR3 consists of 15 residues. The V gene end was trimmed by 0 bases and the J gene end by 4 bases; junction bases not matched to a gene: 0. Germline V gives CDR1 SGDLS, CDR2 YYNGEE. The CDR3 is CASSVASGGKNIQYF. The CDR3 bases are TGTGCCAGCAGCGTAGCTAGCGGGGGGAAAAACATTCAGTACTTC.

This clone was seen only once. The CDR3 coding sequence is TGTGCCAGCAGTTCCCGCGCGACTTGGTCCTACGAGCAGTACTTC. Its protein product is CASSSRATWSYEQYF. The rearrangement links TRBV28 to TRBJ2-7; D gene unclear. The CDR3 is 15 residues long. The V gene's germline CDR1 is MDHEN and CDR2 SYDVKM. Trimming left V 4 bases short and J 1 base short, with 14 bases between.

The chain couples TRBV7-7 to TRBJ2-5; a possible D gene is TRBD1 (6 bases). The length of the CDR3 is 15 residues. Germline CDR1 SSHAT, CDR2 FNYEAQ (reference sequence). The V end was cut by 0 bases, the J end by 4 bases, with 12 bases between. CDR3 sequence: CASSLARGRGETQYF. DNA of the CDR3: TGTGCCAGCAGCTTAGCTCGGGGCAGGGGAGAGACCCAGTACTTC.

The V gene is TRBV7-8, the J gene TRBJ2-5; D is unresolved. The closer fit of TRBJ2-7 to the DNA end suggests the J call may be wrong. Germline V gene sequence: CDR1 SGHVS, CDR2 FQNEAQ. The CDR3 has 11 residues. The CDR3 DNA reads as TGTGCCAGCAGCTCAACCTACGAGCAGTACTTC. This translates into CASSSTYEQYF.

The chain couples TRBV15 to TRBJ2-6; 7 nucleotides match TRBD1. J lost 0 bases, V lost 5 bases, and 4 bases had no gene match. There are 16 residues in the CDR3. The V gene's germline CDR1 is LNHNV and CDR2 YYDKDF (reference sequence). This CDR3 reads CATSGGQNSGANVLTF. CDR3 sequence (DNA): TGTGCCACCAGCGGGGGACAGAACTCTGGGGCCAACGTCCTGACTTTC.

The gene calls are TRBV25-1 and TRBJ1-3; D may be TRBD1 (6 bases). The ends were cut back, 4 bases at V and 6 bases at J, with 13 bases in the middle. The CDR3 sequence is 14 residues long. CDR1 is MGHDK and CDR2 is SYGVNS in the germline V gene. The CDR3 sequence is CASSARQEANTIYF. CDR3 nucleotide sequence: TGTGCCAGCAGTGCACGACAGGAGGCAAACACCATATATTTT.